This TCR beta chain came from a study of T cells after somatic rescue of genetic block. This clone showed up just once. From germline, CDR1 is MNHNS and CDR2 SASEGT. The V end was cut by 3 bases, the J end by 3 bases, with 6 bases between. This CDR3 region has 12 residues. The method was immunoSEQ multiplex PCR; TCRdb's version includes in-frame clones alone and lacks a portion of them. The profile shows 65,000 to 70,000 clones, 85% to 95% of them singletons. The chain has TRBV6-1 and TRBJ2-7, with D perhaps TRBD2 (5 bases). This TCR came from a man aged 35 to 55. What was sequenced was peripheral blood mononuclear cells (PBMCs). CDR3: CASSEGSYEQYF. CDR3 bases: TGTGCCAGCAGTGAGGGGAGCTACGAGCAGTACTTC.